This T cell receptor beta chain originates from a study of blood T cells in healthy people across ages. The second PCR ran about 7 to 12 cycles with a sample-barcoded 5' primer and J-beta primers. Per-sample output comprised a minimum of 2.5 million paired-end reads containing CDR3. TCRdb re-derived calls from the 5' RACE reads in MiXCR, one entry per CDR3 protein. Altogether about 830,000 distinct CDR3 sequences are present, around 62% being singletons, with the ten largest covering 28%. With each sample, at least 5 micrograms of total RNA were extracted. Of note for this clonotype: The antigen remains undetermined.

Study-wide results and limits: Both naive CD4+ cell counts and diversity were greater in long-lived donors than in aged donors. Age brought a roughly linear fall in TCR beta diversity measured per million T cells.

Looked up from germline, CDR1 is DFQATT and CDR2 is SNEGSKA (reference sequence). The CDR3 is 14 amino acids. The V and J genes are TRBV20-1 and TRBJ2-3, with 14 nucleotides matching TRBD2. The TCR comes from a man aged 25 to 45 in good health. The sample was blood. The CDR3 DNA is TGCAGCGGAGGACTAGCGGGGGGCTCAGATACGCAGTATTTT. Translation gives CSGGLAGGSDTQYF.